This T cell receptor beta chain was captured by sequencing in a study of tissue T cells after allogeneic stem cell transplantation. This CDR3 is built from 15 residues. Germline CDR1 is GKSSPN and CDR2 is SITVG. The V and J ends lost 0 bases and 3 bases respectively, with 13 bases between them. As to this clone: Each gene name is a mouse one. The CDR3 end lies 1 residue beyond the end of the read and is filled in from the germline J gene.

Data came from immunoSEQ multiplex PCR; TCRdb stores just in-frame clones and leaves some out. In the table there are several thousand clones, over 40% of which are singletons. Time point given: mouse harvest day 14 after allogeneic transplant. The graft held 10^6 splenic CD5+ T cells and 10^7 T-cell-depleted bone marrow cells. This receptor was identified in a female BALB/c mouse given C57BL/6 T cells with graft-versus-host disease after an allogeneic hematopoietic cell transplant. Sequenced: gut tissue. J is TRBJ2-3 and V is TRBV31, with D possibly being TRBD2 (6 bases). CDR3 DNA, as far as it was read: TGTGCCTGGAGTCTAGGCCTGGGGAGGGCAGAAACGCTGTAT. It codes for CAWSLGLGRAETLY. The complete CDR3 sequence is CAWSLGLGRAETLYF.